Detailed here is one TCR beta chain. Produced via immunoSEQ multiplex PCR; TCRdb's table is partial and in-frame only. Here the sample spans tens of thousands of clones, roughly 94% being singletons. The sample originates from a study of CD4 T cells in relation to SARS-CoV-2 and coronaviruses. In the study overall: Convalescent patients were under ten males and 4 females; two were Hispanic.

The V gene's germline CDR1 is SGHAT and CDR2 FQNNGV. Trimming took off 4 bases at V and 1 base at J, with 7 bases between the two ends. The CDR3 spans 13 residues. The material sequenced was naive CD4+ T cells from PBMCs. The subset denotes: naive CD4+ T cells isolated by negative enrichment. The receptor's source is an adult with COVID-19. The chain uses TRBV11-2 and TRBJ1-1, with unresolved D. Written as DNA, the CDR3 is TGTGCCAGCAGCTGGGATCAGAACACTGAAGCTTTCTTT. This codes for CASSWDQNTEAFF.